A selection of T cell receptor beta chains follows, all from one sample in a study of shared T cell receptors in the human thymus. Sequencing was performed with immunoSEQ multiplex PCR; in TCRdb, only in-frame clones are kept and a portion is missing. The data hold approximately 760,000 clones, with approximately 83% observed a single time. The sample also formed part of further work on human thymus T cells.

Material for sequencing was thymocytes. The receptors come from a girl under three years old with a congenital heart defect. CDR3s include the opening cysteine and the closing phenylalanine or tryptophan. A D gene is named only where the DNA matches it firmly. The listing skips clone size in some rows; elsewhere it reads once, few, many or a size class.

v_gene	j_gene	d_gene	abundance	len	CDR3nt	CDR3aa
TRBV6-7	TRBJ1-5	TRBD1	NA	16	TGTGCCAGCAGTTACTCTGACAGGGAAAGCAATCAGCCCCAGCATTTT	CASSYSDRESNQPQHF
TRBV27	TRBJ1-2	NA	NA	13	TGTGCCAGCAGTTTAGTGGGGGACTACGGCTACACCTTC	CASSLVGDYGYTF
TRBV7-8	TRBJ1-1	NA	NA	15	TGTGCCAGCAGCTTATGGAGACAGATGAACACTGAAGCTTTCTTT	CASSLWRQMNTEAFF
TRBV5-1	TRBJ1-2	TRBD1	NA	15	TGCGCCAGCAGTAGGGACAGGGGGGTTTTCTATGGCTACACCTTC	CASSRDRGVFYGYTF
TRBV25-1	TRBJ1-1	NA	NA	12	TGTGCCAGCAGAAACATGAACACTGAAGCTTTCTTT	CASRNMNTEAFF
TRBV14	TRBJ1-1	TRBD1	NA	13	TGTGCCAGCAGATCGACAGGGGGCCTAGAAGCTTTCTTT	CASRSTGGLEAFF
TRBV11-2	TRBJ1-2	TRBD1	NA	19	TGTGCCAGCAGCGAAGACGCCAGGTCGGGGACAGGGGAGAACTATGGCTACACCTTC	CASSEDARSGTGENYGYTF
TRBV29-1	TRBJ2-1	TRBD2	NA	17	TGCAGTGCCCGGGACAGGAAGACTAGCGGGCGCTACAATGAGCAGTTCTTC	CSARDRKTSGRYNEQFF
TRBV7-2	TRBJ2-1	TRBD2	NA	18	TGTGCCAGCAGCTTTAGTTTGGGAGGGACTAGCGGGGACAATGAGCAGTTCTTC	CASSFSLGGTSGDNEQFF
TRBV9	TRBJ1-5	TRBD1	NA	18	TGTGCCAGCAGCGTAGTAGGCGGGACAGGGGGCGGTAGTCAGCCCCAGCATTTT	CASSVVGGTGGGSQPQHF
TRBV19	TRBJ1-1	NA	NA	13	TGTGCCAGTAGTACGACTCCCAACACTGAAGCTTTCTTT	CASSTTPNTEAFF
TRBV27	TRBJ1-5	NA	NA	15	TGTGCCAGCAGTGCCCACCTATATAGCAATCAGCCCCAGCATTTT	CASSAHLYSNQPQHF
TRBV19	TRBJ2-7	NA	once	17	TGTGCCAGTAGTATAGGGGCAGGGGGGTCGTTGAACTACGAGCAGTACTTC	CASSIGAGGSLNYEQYF
TRBV23-1	TRBJ1-2	TRBD1	NA	13	TGCGCCAGCAGTGCGGACAGGCGGGTCGGCTACACCTTC	CASSADRRVGYTF
TRBV6-1	TRBJ2-7	NA	NA	16	TGTGCCAGCAGTGAAGCTGGGCAGGGGGGATTAGTAGAGCAGTACTTC	CASSEAGQGGLVEQYF
TRBV27	TRBJ1-2	NA	NA	17	TGTGCCAGCAGTTCGCTCCCAGGGATGGGAAGATACTATGGCTACACCTTC	CASSSLPGMGRYYGYTF
TRBV6-1	TRBJ2-7	NA	few	17	TGTGCCAGCAGTGCAATTGAGCAGGGCGGGATACCCTACGAGCAGTACTTC	CASSAIEQGGIPYEQYF
TRBV18	TRBJ1-6	TRBD1	NA	20	TGTGCCAGCTCACCACCTTTCCTGGACAGGGCGAGCTCCTATAATTCACCCCTCCACTTT	CASSPPFLDRASSYNSPLHF
TRBV27	TRBJ1-1	NA	NA	16	TGTGCCAGCAAAGGACAGAGAAAAGAATTTAACACTGAAGCTTTCTTT	CASKGQRKEFNTEAFF
TRBV9	TRBJ2-1	NA	NA	15	TGTGCCAGCAGCACAGACCGGACACCATGGGATGAGCAGTTCTTC	CASSTDRTPWDEQFF
TRBV13	TRBJ2-3	NA	NA	14	TGTGCCAGCAGTCAAACGAGAGCCACCGATACGCAGTATTTT	CASSQTRATDTQYF
TRBV19	TRBJ1-2	TRBD1	once	16	TGTGCCAGTAGTATATGGGGAGTTGGGACAGGCTATGGCTACACCTTC	CASSIWGVGTGYGYTF
TRBV6-5	TRBJ1-2	NA	NA	15	TGTGCCAGCAGTTACTCGGGTACCGGGAACTATGGCTACACCTTC	CASSYSGTGNYGYTF
TRBV2	TRBJ1-2	NA	NA	17	TGTGCCAGCAGTGAGGTTCGTAACGCGGGGCCTCCCTATGGCTACACCTTC	CASSEVRNAGPPYGYTF
TRBV7-4	TRBJ1-2	TRBD1	NA	12	TGTGCCAGCAGGAATGACAGGGGGGGCTACACCTTC	CASRNDRGGYTF
TRBV7-2	TRBJ1-4	NA	NA	11	TGTGCCAGCAGCTTAAACAGGAAACTGTTTTTT	CASSLNRKLFF
TRBV20-1	TRBJ2-7	NA	NA	10	TGCAGTGCTGAATCCGGGGAGCAGTACTTC	CSAESGEQYF